This TCR beta chain was recovered during a study of response to subunit inactivated influenza vaccine. Study-level points and caveats: New T cells are recruited in small numbers by each seasonal influenza vaccination, according to the authors' suggestion.

Comments on this clonotype: The antigen remains undetermined.

Per the germline V gene, CDR1 is ENHRY and CDR2 is SYGVKD. J gave up 5 bases and V 5 bases, and 9 bases lay outside the gene matches. The CDR3 sequence is 17 residues long. TCRdb used MiXCR to reprocess the RT-PCR reads, holding one entry per CDR3 protein. In the table there are 530,000 or so distinct CDR3 sequences, roughly 23% of which are singletons. This specimen consisted of CD4+ T cells sorted from PBMCs, obtained roughly 5 days after vaccination. The receptor was isolated from a man aged 50-60 years who received an inactivated influenza vaccine. V gene TRBV10-3 combines with J gene TRBJ2-2; 12 bases are a match to TRBD2. CDR3 residues: CAISSSTSGRKTGELFF. The DNA for the CDR3 is TGTGCCATCAGTTCTTCGACTAGCGGGAGAAAAACCGGGGAGCTGTTTTTT.